What follows are 20 T cell receptor beta chains derived from one specimen sequenced in a study of T-cell reconstitution after alpha-beta-depleted transplantation in children. Unique molecular identifiers were used to barcode this TCRbeta library. In TCRdb, the PCR reads were re-called with MiXCR into one record per CDR3 protein. Altogether around 93,000 distinct CDR3 sequences are present, roughly 8.8% being singletons, with the ten largest covering over 6%. Sequenced here: PBMCs from the stem cell graft donor, sampled from the stem cell graft. Every receptor here comes from a human donor who donated a stem cell graft to a child with congenital amegakaryocytic thrombocytopenia.

At least ten counts were recorded for this clonotype. V gene TRBV7-2 combines with J gene TRBJ1-1; 8 bases fit TRBD1. The CDR3 consists of 16 residues. The ends lost 2 bases at V and 3 bases at J; junction bases unmatched: 8. Germline CDR1 and CDR2: SGHTA and FQGNSA. Here the CDR3 DNA reads TGTGCCAGCAGCTTAACCGGACAGGGATGGGACACTGAAGCTTTCTTT. Protein sequence: CASSLTGQGWDTEAFF.

This clonotype was found many times. The chain recombines TRBV29-1 with TRBJ1-1, with no clear D. Deletions cut 4 bases from V and 6 bases from J, with 9 bases between. CDR3 length equals 11 residues. The germline CDR1 and CDR2 sequences are SQVTM and ANQGSEA. The CDR3 reads CSVVRVAEAFF. DNA for the CDR3: TGCAGCGTTGTACGAGTTGCTGAAGCTTTCTTT. The complete variable domain, with remaining parts taken from reference TRBV29-1 and TRBJ1-1, reads SAVISQKPSRDICQRGTSLTIQCQVDSQVTMMFWYRQQPGQSLTLIATANQGSEATYESGFVIDKFPISRPNLTFSTLTVSNMSPEDSSIYLCSVVRVAEAFFGQGTRLTVV.

This clonotype has ten or more counts. DNA of the CDR3: TGTGCCACCAGCAGAGATCTGGGTACTGGGGCCAACGTCCTGACTTTC. This encodes CATSRDLGTGANVLTF. V usage is TRBV15 and J usage is TRBJ2-6; the D is unclear. CDR1 and CDR2 from the germline V gene are LNHNV and YYDKDF (reference sequence). The ends were cut back, 0 bases at V and 2 bases at J, with 8 bases in the middle. This CDR3 is 16 amino acids long.

This clonotype was counted many times. The rearrangement links TRBV5-1 to TRBJ2-7, with TRBD1 matching 7 bases. V lost 0 bases to trimming and J lost 2 bases; unmatched junction nucleotides: 5. The CDR3 is 15 residues long. Germline V gene data show CDR1 as SGHRS and CDR2 as YFSETQ. The CDR3 coding sequence is TGCGCCAGCAGCTTGGTGTCCGGGACAGCCTACGAGCAGTACTTC. As protein: CASSLVSGTAYEQYF.

This clonotype was detected ten times or more. This chain uses TRBV7-9 with TRBJ2-7; D is perhaps TRBD2 (5 bases). This CDR3 is 14 amino acids long. The germline gives CDR1 SEHNR, CDR2 FQNEAQ (reference sequence). Deletions cut 10 bases from V and 3 bases from J, with 19 bases between. The DNA of the CDR3 is TGTGCCAACTCAGGAGGCCAATCCAACTACGAGCAGTACTTC. Its translation is CANSGGQSNYEQYF.

Notes on this clonotype: This may be a read error: a much more frequent sequence differs by one nucleotide. This chain links TRBV5-5 with TRBJ2-2, with 7 nucleotides matching TRBD2. This CDR3 has 15 residues. The germline V gene encodes CDR1 SGHKS and CDR2 YYEKEE (reference sequence). J lost 3 bases, V lost 0 bases, and 2 bases had no gene match. The DNA of the CDR3 is TGTGCCAGCAGCTTGGGACGGGAGGACACCGGGGAGCTGTTTTTT. Amino acid sequence: CASSLGREDTGELFF.

This clonotype was observed at least ten times. This chain connects TRBV5-4 to TRBJ2-1; 10 nucleotides align to TRBD1. From germline, CDR1 is SGHNT and CDR2 YYREEE (reference sequence). The CDR3 extends over 15 amino acids. After removal of 5 bases from V and 7 bases from J, the junction contained 9 bases not matched to a gene. CDR3 in amino acids: CASSAGTGVGNEQFF. CDR3 bases: TGTGCCAGCAGTGCCGGGACAGGGGTTGGTAATGAGCAGTTCTTC.

This clonotype was recorded many times. The chain combines TRBV10-3 with TRBJ2-2, with TRBD2 matching over 11 bases. The germline CDR1 and CDR2 sequences are ENHRY and SYGVKD. CDR3 length: 16 amino acids. Trimming removed 6 bases from V and 4 bases from J; junction bases left unmatched: 7. The CDR3 DNA is TGTGCCATCAGGGAAACTAGCGGGAGCCGCACCGGGGAGCTGTTTTTT. Its translation: CAIRETSGSRTGELFF.

This clonotype has ten or more counts. The chain joins TRBV5-6 to TRBJ1-6; D not certain. This CDR3 is built from 13 residues. The V gene lost 5 bases and the J gene lost 13 bases, with 16 bases spanning the gap. From germline, CDR1 is SGHDT and CDR2 YYEEEE. CDR3 sequence (DNA): TGTGCCAGCAGACCCGACCGGGATGGGCCCCTCCACTTT. Residues: CASRPDRDGPLHF.

This clonotype was observed at least ten times. The genes are TRBV5-1 and TRBJ1-1; tentatively, D is TRBD1 (5 bases). This CDR3 has 16 residues. Germline values: CDR1 SGHRS, CDR2 YFSETQ. V was clipped by 2 bases and J by 0 bases, with 14 bases between them. CDR3 in DNA: TGCGCCAGCAGCTTTTCACGGGACCCATTGAACACTGAAGCTTTCTTT. This encodes CASSFSRDPLNTEAFF.

This clonotype was counted ten times or more. The chain joins TRBV11-2 to TRBJ2-7, with D tentatively TRBD2 (6 bases). Germline V gives CDR1 SGHAT, CDR2 FQNNGV. The CDR3 consists of 17 residues. V was trimmed by 1 base and J by 2 bases, leaving 18 bases between them. The CDR3 protein is CASSLGDLVGVTYEQYF. In DNA form, the CDR3 reads TGTGCCAGCAGCTTAGGGGACTTGGTAGGGGTCACCTACGAGCAGTACTTC.

This clonotype was detected ten times or more. The chain carries TRBV2 and TRBJ2-5, with D perhaps matching TRBD1 (5 bases). CDR3 length equals 12 residues. Trimming shortened V by 6 bases and J by 5 bases, and 10 bases separated the two germline ends. Germline V gene data show CDR1 as SNHLY and CDR2 as FYNNEI. CDR3 region: CASSRAGETQYF. The DNA for the CDR3 is TGTGCCAGCAGCAGGGCCGGGGAGACCCAGTACTTC.

This clonotype has at least ten counts. This chain connects TRBV5-1 to TRBJ2-7, with 7 bases identical to TRBD1. The ends lost 2 bases at V and 3 bases at J; junction bases unmatched: 5. This CDR3 is built from 14 residues. The germline gives CDR1 SGHRS, CDR2 YFSETQ. CDR3 sequence: CASSLDRDVYEQYF. CDR3 DNA: TGCGCCAGCAGCTTAGACAGGGATGTCTACGAGCAGTACTTC.

This clonotype was counted at least ten times. The chain uses TRBV18 and TRBJ2-1; D possibly corresponds to TRBD2 (6 bases). Germline CDR1 KGHSH, CDR2 LQKENI. V was pared by 2 bases and J by 0 bases, with 20 bases between. The CDR3 is made up of 19 amino acids. The CDR3 sequence: CASSPMRDGVWSSYNEQFF. The DNA for the CDR3 is TGTGCCAGCTCACCAATGCGGGACGGCGTTTGGAGCTCCTACAATGAGCAGTTCTTC.

Ten or more counts support this clonotype. The chain recombines TRBV12-3 or TRBV12-4 with TRBJ1-5; weak D call: TRBD1 (5 bases). The CDR3 contains 15 residues. Trimming took off 1 base at V and 6 bases at J, with 13 bases between the two ends. The CDR3 region has the DNA TGTGCCAGCAGTTTAGGGGGGAATGGCCTTCAGCCCCAGCATTTT. Translation gives CASSLGGNGLQPQHF.

This clonotype showed up many times. V gene TRBV29-1 combines with J gene TRBJ2-3; 10 positions agree with TRBD2. In germline, CDR1 is SQVTM, CDR2 ANQGSEA. After removal of 4 bases from V and 3 bases from J, the junction contained 7 bases not matched to a gene. The CDR3 totals 15 residues. Here the CDR3 reads CSVGKSGGVTDTQYF. CDR3 nucleotide sequence: TGCAGCGTTGGGAAAAGCGGGGGGGTAACAGATACGCAGTATTTT.

This clonotype showed up many times. The rearrangement uses TRBV20-1 and TRBJ2-1, with 11 bases matching TRBD2. With V trimmed by 5 bases and J by 5 bases, 5 bases remained unmatched. Per the germline V gene, CDR1 is DFQATT and CDR2 is SNEGSKA (reference sequence). This CDR3 comprises 14 residues. CDR3 protein: CSAWGTSGDNEQFF. The CDR3, as DNA: TGCAGTGCTTGGGGGACTAGCGGAGACAATGAGCAGTTCTTC.

This clonotype was observed many times. The J gene is TRBJ2-7, the V gene TRBV7-9, with TRBD2 matching over 7 bases. J was trimmed by 4 bases and V by 2 bases; bases with no gene match: 5. The CDR3 extends over 14 amino acids. The V gene's germline CDR1 is SEHNR and CDR2 FQNEAQ (reference sequence). This CDR3 reads CASSLPGGRYEQYF. The DNA of the CDR3 is TGTGCCAGCAGCTTACCCGGGGGGAGGTACGAGCAGTACTTC.

Turning to this clonotype: No DNA is shown, since the ends of the CDR3 on it are uncertain; the CDR3 is the one TCRdb lists. The chain recombines TRBV7-5 with TRBJ1-5. TRBV7-5 is a documented pseudogene. The CDR3 extends over 18 residues, inclusive of both ends. CDR3 residues: CISVPEALLWPFNQPQHF.

This clonotype was found many times. The rearrangement links TRBV20-1 to TRBJ2-3; 12 nucleotides agree with TRBD2. The germline gives CDR1 DFQATT, CDR2 SNEGSKA (reference sequence). The length of the CDR3 is 15 residues. V shed 1 base, J shed 5 bases, and the junction held 4 bases outside the gene matches. CDR3 amino acids: CSARGGLAGKDTQYF. DNA of the CDR3: TGCAGTGCTAGAGGAGGACTAGCGGGGAAAGATACGCAGTATTTT.